The clone carrying this T cell receptor (beta chain) occurred many times. The sample belongs to a study of early T cells in non-severe SARS-CoV-2 infection. MiXCR was run by TCRdb on the 5' RACE reads, yielding one entry per CDR3 protein. In the table there are some 28,000 distinct CDR3 sequences, around 5.3% of which are singletons. V lost 4 bases to trimming and J lost 9 bases; unmatched junction nucleotides: 21. Per the germline V gene, CDR1 is MNHNS and CDR2 is SASEGT. The CDR3 covers 18 residues. This clonotype originated in an adult who was a healthcare worker with PCR-confirmed SARS-CoV-2 infection or an uninfected control (not recorded which). This chain connects TRBV6-1 to TRBJ2-1; TRBD1 aligns across 7 bases. The sequenced sample was whole blood. As DNA, the CDR3 is TGTGCCAGCAGTGCCCGGGGTGTTGTGTTTAGGGGGCAGGGTGAGCAGTTCTTC. This gives the protein CASSARGVVFRGQGEQFF.